A single sample gave rise to the 30 T cell receptor beta chains below, sequenced in a study of T cells after yellow fever vaccination. TCRdb analysed the 5' RACE reads with MiXCR anew, one entry per CDR3 protein. The profile covers 100,000 to 150,000 distinct CDR3 sequences, with more than 6.5% appearing a single time and roughly 2.5% taken by the ten largest. This sample comprised CD4+ T cells sorted from PBMCs, obtained more than 8 days after the first yellow fever vaccination. The origin of the receptors is a man younger than 30 who received the YFV17D yellow fever vaccine.

In this sample, this clonotype turned up many times. V usage is TRBV20-1 and J usage is TRBJ2-2, with 8 nucleotides matching TRBD1. The trim removed 3 bases at V and 4 bases at J, leaving 10 bases unmatched. The length of the CDR3 is 16 residues. Germline V gene lookup returns CDR1 DFQATT and CDR2 SNEGSKA (reference sequence). In DNA, the CDR3 is TGCAGTGCTAGGATACCGGGACAGGAATCCACCGGGGAGCTGTTTTTT. Protein sequence: CSARIPGQESTGELFF.

This clonotype was counted many times. This chain joins TRBV20-1 and TRBJ2-3; a weak D match, TRBD2 (6 bases). The CDR3 runs 12 residues. Germline CDR1 DFQATT, CDR2 SNEGSKA (reference sequence). The V end lost 4 bases, the J end lost 2 bases, and 7 bases lay between the germline ends. The CDR3 reads CSATGDTDTQYF. DNA for the CDR3: TGCAGTGCTACGGGGGACACAGATACGCAGTATTTT.

Many counts were recorded for this clonotype. This chain uses TRBV28 with TRBJ1-4; TRBD1 is a possible D gene (6 bases). Germline V lookup: CDR1 MDHEN, CDR2 SYDVKM. V dropped 10 bases and J dropped 0 bases, with 12 bases sitting between them. The CDR3 is 14 residues long. Here the CDR3 DNA reads TGTGCCACCCAAGGGGGTGCAACTAATGAAAAACTGTTTTTT. As protein: CATQGGATNEKLFF.

This clonotype was observed at least ten times. The rearrangement links TRBV5-1 to TRBJ2-3, with D possibly being TRBD1 (6 bases). Germline loops: CDR1 SGHRS, CDR2 YFSETQ. V was cut by 4 bases and J by 2 bases, with 14 bases left in between. The CDR3 covers 15 residues. As DNA, the CDR3 is TGCGCCAGCAGCCTTGGAACAGGGCTCACAGATACGCAGTATTTT. Translating it yields CASSLGTGLTDTQYF.

This clonotype was found many times. CDR3 sequence: CASSLGQGAPPTDTQYF. CDR3 coding DNA: TGCGCCAGCAGCTTGGGACAGGGGGCCCCCCCCACAGATACGCAGTATTTT. The chain combines TRBV5-1 with TRBJ2-3; 10 positions agree with TRBD1. The germline CDR1 and CDR2 sequences are SGHRS and YFSETQ. The CDR3 covers 17 residues. V gave up 0 bases and J gave up 2 bases; unmatched junction bases: 6.

This clonotype was counted at least ten times. The V call is TRBV5-1, the J call TRBJ1-1, with 7 nucleotides matching TRBD1. Germline V gene sequence: CDR1 SGHRS, CDR2 YFSETQ. The V segment lost 0 bases and the J segment 3 bases; nucleotides outside the gene matches: 11. This CDR3 has 17 residues. CDR3 bases: TGCGCCAGCAGCTTGGCCGACAGGGCCCTCCTCGACACTGAAGCTTTCTTT. This gives the protein CASSLADRALLDTEAFF.

This clonotype was counted a few times. The gene calls are TRBV12-3 or TRBV12-4 and TRBJ2-1; D tentatively reads TRBD1 or TRBD2 (6 bases each). Trimming removed 5 bases from V and 5 bases from J, with 16 bases in between. The CDR3 consists of 15 residues. The CDR3 nucleotides are TGTGCCAGCAGTAGGAGGGGGGCCCCCCACAATGAGCAGTTCTTC. As protein: CASSRRGAPHNEQFF.

This clonotype came up many times. This sequence joins TRBV5-4 and TRBJ1-4; D may be TRBD1 (6 bases). This CDR3 comprises 16 residues. V shed 6 bases and J shed 7 bases, with 22 bases lying between them. The germline CDR1 and CDR2 sequences are SGHNT and YYREEE (reference sequence). CDR3 bases: TGTGCCAGCACCCCCGGTCCGGGACACCGTGGTGAAAAACTGTTTTTT. The encoded protein is CASTPGPGHRGEKLFF.

This clonotype was counted at least ten times. The V gene is TRBV27, the J gene TRBJ2-5; 11 nucleotides align to TRBD1. With V trimmed by 8 bases and J by 6 bases, 8 bases remained unmatched. Germline V lookup: CDR1 MNHEY, CDR2 SMNVEV (reference sequence). The CDR3 runs to 14 residues. The CDR3 DNA is TGTGCCAGCGGATGGACAGGGGGCGGAAAGACCCAGTACTTC. Translated, it gives CASGWTGGGKTQYF.

This clonotype was detected a few times. The rearrangement uses TRBV5-6 and TRBJ1-2; D not resolved. V lost 0 bases, J lost 8 bases, and 11 bases lay in between. Germline values: CDR1 SGHDT, CDR2 YYEEEE. This CDR3 has 13 amino acids. CDR3 residues: CASSLGLNGGYTF. In nucleotides, the CDR3 is TGTGCCAGCAGCTTGGGGTTAAATGGGGGCTACACCTTC.

At least ten counts were recorded for this clonotype. The V call is TRBV5-8, the J call TRBJ1-6; D is possibly TRBD1 (5 bases). Germline V lookup: CDR1 SGHTS, CDR2 YDEGEE. The CDR3 has 16 amino acids. V lost 0 bases and J lost 6, with 13 bases in between. In DNA form, the CDR3 reads TGTGCCAGCAGCTTGGAAGGGGTGGGAGGTAATTCACCCCTCCACTTT. It encodes CASSLEGVGGNSPLHF.

This clonotype was seen repeatedly, ten times or more. V and J are TRBV7-3 and TRBJ2-3, with TRBD1 matching 9 bases. The germline gives CDR1 SGHTA, CDR2 FQGTGA. The length of the CDR3 is 15 residues. Losses at the gene ends were 2 bases for V and 5 bases for J; bases not matched to a gene: 5. The CDR3 here is CASSLEVTGGDTQYF. The CDR3 DNA reads as TGTGCCAGCAGCTTAGAGGTGACAGGGGGAGATACGCAGTATTTT.

In this sample, this clonotype turned up many times. The chain links TRBV6-5 to TRBJ1-2; D not resolved. V gave up 6 bases and J gave up 2 bases, with 13 bases separating them. The germline CDR1 and CDR2 sequences are MNHEY and SVGAGI. The length of the CDR3 is 14 residues. The CDR3 is CASRWSGGNYGYTF. The CDR3 nucleotides read TGTGCCAGCAGGTGGTCCGGAGGCAACTATGGCTACACCTTC.

This clonotype has ten or more counts. V gene TRBV12-3 or TRBV12-4 combines with J gene TRBJ1-6; 10 nucleotides align to TRBD1. This CDR3 is 14 amino acids long. V trimming: 7 bases; J trimming: 9 bases; junction bases outside the gene matches: 6. The CDR3 sequence is CASTFGTGASPLHF. The CDR3 DNA reads TGTGCCAGCACCTTCGGGACAGGGGCTTCACCCCTCCACTTT.

This clonotype was seen many times. The chain uses TRBV7-2 and TRBJ2-3; D is unresolved. CDR3 length: 14 amino acids. The V end lost 3 bases, the J end lost 3 bases, and 10 bases lay between the germline ends. The V gene's germline CDR1 is SGHTA and CDR2 FQGNSA. Here the CDR3 reads CASSLSRWTDTQYF. CDR3 in DNA: TGTGCCAGCAGCTTGTCACGTTGGACAGATACGCAGTATTTT.

This clonotype was recorded at least ten times. As DNA, the CDR3 is TGTGCCAGCAGCAATCGGAGGGACACCGGGGAGCTGTTTTTT. Encoded protein: CASSNRRDTGELFF. The chain uses TRBV7-2 and TRBJ2-2; the D gene is possibly TRBD2 (6 bases). Germline CDR1 SGHTA, CDR2 FQGNSA. The CDR3 runs to 14 residues. V was clipped by 5 bases and J by 3 bases, with 10 bases between them.

A few counts support this clonotype. V gene TRBV4-2 combines with J gene TRBJ2-7; D gene unclear. CDR1 and CDR2 from the germline V gene are LGHNA and YNFKEQ. The germline V and J ends were trimmed by 0 bases and 5 bases, with 11 bases remaining between them. The CDR3 consists of 14 residues. CDR3 protein: CASSQEWSVDEQYF. DNA for the CDR3: TGTGCCAGCAGCCAAGAATGGTCCGTCGACGAGCAGTACTTC.

This clonotype was detected many times. This chain links TRBV18 with TRBJ1-1; possible D gene TRBD1, 6 bases. The length of the CDR3 is 14 residues. The V gene's germline CDR1 is KGHSH and CDR2 LQKENI. Trimming took off 3 bases at V and 4 bases at J, with 12 bases between the two ends. CDR3 coding DNA: TGTGCCAGCTCACCTATAGGGGGATCCACTGAAGCTTTCTTT. Protein: CASSPIGGSTEAFF.

This clonotype was detected many times. The rearrangement joins TRBV12-3 or TRBV12-4 to TRBJ2-5; 8 nucleotides align to TRBD2. This CDR3 has 11 residues. V trimming: 7 bases; J trimming: 13 bases; junction bases outside the gene matches: 8. In DNA, the CDR3 is TGTGCCAGCACCATTAGCGGGACCTTGTACTTC. Translation: CASTISGTLYF.

This clonotype was recorded many times. The V and J genes are TRBV5-1 and TRBJ2-3, with 9 bases aligning to TRBD2. Trimming removed 4 bases from V and 3 bases from J; junction bases left unmatched: 9. The CDR3 is 16 residues long. Germline V CDR1 and CDR2: SGHRS, YFSETQ. This CDR3 reads CASSTSLAGVTDTQYF. The CDR3 nucleotides are TGCGCCAGCAGCACCTCCTTAGCGGGGGTAACAGATACGCAGTATTTT.

This clonotype has at least ten counts. The V call is TRBV7-2, the J call TRBJ2-2; D perhaps matches TRBD2 (7 bases). Trimming removed 2 bases from V and 5 bases from J, with 12 bases in between. Per the germline V gene, CDR1 is SGHTA and CDR2 is FQGNSA. The CDR3 length is 15 residues. The CDR3 DNA sequence: TGTGCCAGCAGCTTATATGGGGGGGCGACCGGGGAGCTGTTTTTT. It specifies CASSLYGGATGELFF. The complete variable domain, with remaining parts taken from reference TRBV7-2 and TRBJ2-2, reads GAGVSQSPSNKVTEKGKDVELRCDPISGHTALYWYRQSLGQGLEFLIYFQGNSAPDKSGLPSDRFSAERTGGSVSTLTIQRTQQEDSAVYLCASSLYGGATGELFFGEGSRLTVL.

This clonotype has more than one count but fewer than ten. This CDR3 reads CAISDSGGAADTQYF. In nucleotides, the CDR3 is TGTGCCATCAGTGATAGCGGGGGGGCTGCAGATACGCAGTATTTT. V usage is TRBV10-3 and J usage is TRBJ2-3; 11 bases align to TRBD2. Losses at the gene ends were 3 bases for V and 4 bases for J; bases not matched to a gene: 3. CDR1 is ENHRY and CDR2 is SYGVKD in the germline V gene. This CDR3 has 15 residues.

This clonotype was recorded a few times. This chain joins TRBV12-5 and TRBJ1-1, with 9 bases matching TRBD1. Germline CDR1 LGHNT, CDR2 FRNRAP. V shed 3 bases and J 6 bases; nucleotides not matched to a gene: 5. The CDR3 covers 14 residues. The CDR3 DNA is TGTGCTAGTGGTTTTTCCGACAGGGGGTCTGAAGCTTTCTTT. Translating it yields CASGFSDRGSEAFF.

There are many counts of this clonotype. The V and J genes are TRBV5-1 and TRBJ1-1, with D uncertain. V gave up 2 bases and J gave up 0 bases, with 5 bases separating them. CDR1 and CDR2 (germline): SGHRS, YFSETQ. This CDR3 is built from 13 residues. The CDR3 loop reads CASSFEMNTEAFF. The CDR3 DNA sequence: TGCGCCAGCAGCTTTGAGATGAACACTGAAGCTTTCTTT.

This clonotype came up many times. J is TRBJ2-3 and V is TRBV7-2; D is undetermined. CDR1 is SGHTA, CDR2 FQGNSA, per germline. CDR3 length equals 15 residues. Trimming pared 0 bases from V and 0 bases from J, leaving 7 bases between. The CDR3 region is CASSLAARSTDTQYF. The CDR3 nucleotides read TGTGCCAGCAGCTTAGCGGCCCGCAGCACAGATACGCAGTATTTT.

This clonotype was seen many times. The chain recombines TRBV7-8 with TRBJ2-2, with TRBD1 identical over 9 bases. Germline V CDR1 and CDR2: SGHVS, FQNEAQ. The V and J ends lost 5 bases and 7 bases, in that order; junction bases with no gene match: 8. This CDR3 comprises 15 residues. Here the CDR3 DNA reads TGTGCCAGCAGCCCTCGGGACAGGGCGAGCGGGGAGCTGTTTTTT. It yields the protein CASSPRDRASGELFF.

This chain links TRBV7-9 with TRBJ2-1; D is ambiguous. The CDR3 totals 14 residues. Trimming stripped 10 bases from V and 2 bases from J, with 15 bases between. Germline V gives CDR1 SEHNR, CDR2 FQNEAQ (reference sequence). DNA of the CDR3: TGTGCCATCCCCAAAGAAGGGCCCTACAATGAGCAGTTCTTC. This codes for CAIPKEGPYNEQFF.

The sample holds many counts of this clonotype. The chain combines TRBV15 with TRBJ2-7; perhaps D is TRBD1 or TRBD2 (5 bases each). The V gene lost 6 bases and the J gene lost 4 bases, with 19 bases spanning the gap. The CDR3 is 15 amino acids. Germline V gene data show CDR1 as LNHNV and CDR2 as YYDKDF (reference sequence). The CDR3 nucleotides read TGTGCCACCAGTCCAATCGGACTTAGGGGATACGAGCAGTACTTC. It encodes CATSPIGLRGYEQYF.

This clonotype was seen ten or more times. V gene TRBV29-1 combines with J gene TRBJ2-5, with TRBD1 matching 7 bases. Germline CDR1 and CDR2: SQVTM and ANQGSEA. J was trimmed by 9 bases and V by 6 bases; bases with no gene match: 4. This CDR3 contains 10 residues. CDR3: CSVIQGPQYF. The CDR3 DNA sequence: TGCAGCGTGATACAGGGGCCCCAGTACTTC. The whole variable domain, filled in from reference TRBV29-1 and TRBJ2-5, reads SAVISQKPSRDICQRGTSLTIQCQVDSQVTMMFWYRQQPGQSLTLIATANQGSEATYESGFVIDKFPISRPNLTFSTLTVSNMSPEDSSIYLCSVIQGPQYFGPGTRLLVL.

In this sample, this clonotype turned up many times. This sequence joins TRBV5-1 and TRBJ1-3; unclear D gene. The CDR3 is made up of 15 amino acids. V was shortened by 3 bases and J by 8 bases, with 18 bases between the two germline ends. Germline V gives CDR1 SGHRS, CDR2 YFSETQ. CDR3 in amino acids: CASSSGSDPSDTIYF. CDR3 sequence (DNA): TGCGCCAGCAGCTCAGGATCCGACCCTAGCGACACCATATATTTT.